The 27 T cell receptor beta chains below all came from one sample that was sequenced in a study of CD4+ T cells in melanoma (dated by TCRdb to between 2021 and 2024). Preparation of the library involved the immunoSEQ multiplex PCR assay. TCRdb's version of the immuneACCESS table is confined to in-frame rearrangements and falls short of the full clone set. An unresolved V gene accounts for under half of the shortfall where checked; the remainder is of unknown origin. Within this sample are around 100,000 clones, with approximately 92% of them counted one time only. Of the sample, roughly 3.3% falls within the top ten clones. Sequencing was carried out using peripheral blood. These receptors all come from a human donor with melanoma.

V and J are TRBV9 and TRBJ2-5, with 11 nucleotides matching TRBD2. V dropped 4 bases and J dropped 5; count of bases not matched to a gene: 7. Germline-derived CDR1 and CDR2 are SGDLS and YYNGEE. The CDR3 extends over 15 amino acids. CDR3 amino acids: CASSISGGAFETQYF. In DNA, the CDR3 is TGTGCCAGCAGCATTAGCGGGGGGGCCTTTGAGACCCAGTACTTC. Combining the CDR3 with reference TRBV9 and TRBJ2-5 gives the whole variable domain DSGVTQTPKHLITATGQRVTLRCSPRSGDLSVYWYQQSLDQGLQFLIQYYNGEERAKGNILERFSAQQFPDLHSELNLSSLELGDSALYFCASSISGGAFETQYFGPGTRLLVL.

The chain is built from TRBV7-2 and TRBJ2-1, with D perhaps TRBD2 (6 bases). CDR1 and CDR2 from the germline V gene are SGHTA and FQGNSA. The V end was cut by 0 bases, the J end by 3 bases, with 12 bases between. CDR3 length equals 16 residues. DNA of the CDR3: TGTGCCAGCAGCTTAGCGGGCGCGGGGCTCTACAATGAGCAGTTCTTC. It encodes CASSLAGAGLYNEQFF. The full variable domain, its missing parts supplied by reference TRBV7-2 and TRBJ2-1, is GAGVSQSPSNKVTEKGKDVELRCDPISGHTALYWYRQSLGQGLEFLIYFQGNSAPDKSGLPSDRFSAERTGGSVSTLTIQRTQQEDSAVYLCASSLAGAGLYNEQFFGPGTRLTVL.

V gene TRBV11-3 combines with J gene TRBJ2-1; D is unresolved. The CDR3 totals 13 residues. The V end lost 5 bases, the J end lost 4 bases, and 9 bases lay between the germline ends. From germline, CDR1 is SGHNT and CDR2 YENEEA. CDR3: CASSGDSYNEQFF. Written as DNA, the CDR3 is TGTGCCAGCAGCGGAGATAGTTACAATGAGCAGTTCTTC.

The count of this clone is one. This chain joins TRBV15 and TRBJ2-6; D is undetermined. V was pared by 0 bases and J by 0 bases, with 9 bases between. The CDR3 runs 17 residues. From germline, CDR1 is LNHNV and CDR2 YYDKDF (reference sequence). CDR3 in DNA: TGTGCCACCAGCAGAGATCCGATGTCCTCTGGGGCCAACGTCCTGACTTTC. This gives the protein CATSRDPMSSGANVLTF.

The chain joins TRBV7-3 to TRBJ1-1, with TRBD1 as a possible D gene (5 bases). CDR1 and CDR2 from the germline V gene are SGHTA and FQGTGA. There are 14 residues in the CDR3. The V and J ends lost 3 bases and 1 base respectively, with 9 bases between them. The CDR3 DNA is TGTGCCAGCAGCTTCGAGGGGCGGAACACTGAAGCTTTCTTT. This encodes CASSFEGRNTEAFF.

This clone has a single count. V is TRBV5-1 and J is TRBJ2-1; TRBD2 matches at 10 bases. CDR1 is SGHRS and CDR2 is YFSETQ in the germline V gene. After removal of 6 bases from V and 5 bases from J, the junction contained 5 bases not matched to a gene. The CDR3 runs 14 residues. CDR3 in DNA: TGCGCCAGCAAGGATAGCGGGGGGAACAATGAGCAGTTCTTC. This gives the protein CASKDSGGNNEQFF.

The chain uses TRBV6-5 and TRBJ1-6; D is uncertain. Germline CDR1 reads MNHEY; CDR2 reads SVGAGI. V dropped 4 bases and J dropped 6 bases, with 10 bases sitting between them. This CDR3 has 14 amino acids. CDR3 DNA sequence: TGTGCCAGCAGTTCTGGACTTATTAATTCACCCCTCCACTTT. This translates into CASSSGLINSPLHF.

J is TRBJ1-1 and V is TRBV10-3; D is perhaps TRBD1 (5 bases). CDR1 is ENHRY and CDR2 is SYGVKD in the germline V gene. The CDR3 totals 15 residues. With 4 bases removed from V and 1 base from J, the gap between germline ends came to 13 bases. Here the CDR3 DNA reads TGTGCCATCAGTGCCAGGGAGCCCACGAACACTGAAGCTTTCTTT. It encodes CAISAREPTNTEAFF.

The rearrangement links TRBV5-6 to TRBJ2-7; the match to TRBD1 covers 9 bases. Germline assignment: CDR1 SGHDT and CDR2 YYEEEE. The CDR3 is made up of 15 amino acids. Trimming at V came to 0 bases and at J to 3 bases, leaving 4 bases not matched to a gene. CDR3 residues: CASSLGTGVGYEQYF. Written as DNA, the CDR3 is TGTGCCAGCAGCTTGGGGACAGGGGTAGGCTACGAGCAGTACTTC.

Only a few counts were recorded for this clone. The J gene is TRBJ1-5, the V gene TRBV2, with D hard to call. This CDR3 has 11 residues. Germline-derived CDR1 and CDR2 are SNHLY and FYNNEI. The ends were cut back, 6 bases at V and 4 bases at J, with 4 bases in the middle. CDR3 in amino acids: CASRRNQPQHF. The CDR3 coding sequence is TGTGCCAGCAGGCGTAATCAGCCCCAGCATTTT. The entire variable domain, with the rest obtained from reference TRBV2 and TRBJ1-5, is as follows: EPEVTQTPSHQVTQMGQEVILRCVPISNHLYFYWYRQILGQKVEFLVSFYNNEISEKSEIFDDQFSVERPDGSNFTLKIRSTKLEDSAMYFCASRRNQPQHFGDGTRLSIL.

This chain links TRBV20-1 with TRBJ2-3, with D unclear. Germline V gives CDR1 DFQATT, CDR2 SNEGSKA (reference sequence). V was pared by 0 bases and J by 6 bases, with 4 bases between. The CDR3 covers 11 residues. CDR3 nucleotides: TGCAGTGCTAGAGACCCGGATACGCAGTATTTT. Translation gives CSARDPDTQYF.

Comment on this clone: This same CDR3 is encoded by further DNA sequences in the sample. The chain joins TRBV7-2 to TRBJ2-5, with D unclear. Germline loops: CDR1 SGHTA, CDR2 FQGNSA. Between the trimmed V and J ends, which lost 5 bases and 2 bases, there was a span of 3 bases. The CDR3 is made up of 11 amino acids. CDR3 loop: CASSPQETQYF. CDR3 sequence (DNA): TGTGCCAGCAGCCCGCAAGAGACCCAGTACTTC.

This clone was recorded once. For the CDR3, the DNA is TGTGCCAGCAGCGTAACCCCGTACTCGGGGGAGACCCAGTACTTC. Translated, it gives CASSVTPYSGETQYF. This chain links TRBV9 with TRBJ2-5; tentatively, D is TRBD2 (5 bases). Germline V gene lookup returns CDR1 SGDLS and CDR2 YYNGEE. Deletions cut 1 base from V and 5 bases from J, with 15 bases between. The CDR3 consists of 15 residues.

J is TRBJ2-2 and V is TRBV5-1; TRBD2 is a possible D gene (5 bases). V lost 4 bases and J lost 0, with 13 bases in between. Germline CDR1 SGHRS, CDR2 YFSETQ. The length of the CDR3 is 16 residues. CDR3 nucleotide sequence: TGCGCCAGCAGCCACCGTGGAGCGGCGAACACCGGGGAGCTGTTTTTT. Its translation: CASSHRGAANTGELFF.

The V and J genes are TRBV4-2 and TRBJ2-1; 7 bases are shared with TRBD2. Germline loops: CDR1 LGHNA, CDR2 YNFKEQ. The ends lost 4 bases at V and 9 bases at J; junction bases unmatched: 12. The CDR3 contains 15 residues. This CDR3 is CASSPDGGVTVEQFF. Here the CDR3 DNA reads TGTGCCAGCAGCCCCGATGGGGGGGTTACAGTTGAGCAGTTCTTC.

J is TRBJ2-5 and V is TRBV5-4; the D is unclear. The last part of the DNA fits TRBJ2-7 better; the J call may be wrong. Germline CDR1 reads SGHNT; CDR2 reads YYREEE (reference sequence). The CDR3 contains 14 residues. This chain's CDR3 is CASSFRIDPYEQYF. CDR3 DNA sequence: TGTGCCAGCAGCTTCCGAATTGACCCCTACGAGCAGTACTTC.

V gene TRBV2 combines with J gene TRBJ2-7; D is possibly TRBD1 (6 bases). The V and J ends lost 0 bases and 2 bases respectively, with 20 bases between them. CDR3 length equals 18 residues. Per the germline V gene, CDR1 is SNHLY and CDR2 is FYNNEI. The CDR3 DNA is TGTGCCAGCAGTGAAGCGGCCGATATTGTGGGACACACCTACGAGCAGTACTTC. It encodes CASSEAADIVGHTYEQYF.

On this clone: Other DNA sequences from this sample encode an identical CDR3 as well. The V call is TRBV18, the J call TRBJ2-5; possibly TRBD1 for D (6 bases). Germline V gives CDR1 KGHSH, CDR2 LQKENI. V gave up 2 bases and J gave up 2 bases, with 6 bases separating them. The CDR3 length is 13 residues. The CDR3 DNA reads TGTGCCAGCTCACCAGGGACACAAGAGACCCAGTACTTC. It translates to CASSPGTQETQYF.

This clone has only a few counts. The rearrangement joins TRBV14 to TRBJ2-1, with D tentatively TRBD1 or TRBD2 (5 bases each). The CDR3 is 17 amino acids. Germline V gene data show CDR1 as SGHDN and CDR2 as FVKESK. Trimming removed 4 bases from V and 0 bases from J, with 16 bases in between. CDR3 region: CASSRLRVGGSYNEQFF. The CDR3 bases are TGTGCCAGCAGCCGTCTTAGGGTTGGGGGCTCCTACAATGAGCAGTTCTTC.

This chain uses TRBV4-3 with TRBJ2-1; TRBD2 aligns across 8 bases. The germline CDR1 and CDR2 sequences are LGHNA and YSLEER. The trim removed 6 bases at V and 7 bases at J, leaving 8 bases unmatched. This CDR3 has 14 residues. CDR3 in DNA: TGCGCCAGCAGTCCCGGGACTAGTAGAAATGAGCAGTTCTTC. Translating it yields CASSPGTSRNEQFF.

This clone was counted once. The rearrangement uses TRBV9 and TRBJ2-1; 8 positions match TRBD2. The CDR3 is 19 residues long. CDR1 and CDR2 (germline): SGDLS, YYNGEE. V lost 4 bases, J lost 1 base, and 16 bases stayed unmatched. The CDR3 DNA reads TGTGCCAGCAGCTTCGATCCCTTAGCGGGAAGCCGTTCCTACAATGAGCAGTTCTTC. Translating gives CASSFDPLAGSRSYNEQFF.

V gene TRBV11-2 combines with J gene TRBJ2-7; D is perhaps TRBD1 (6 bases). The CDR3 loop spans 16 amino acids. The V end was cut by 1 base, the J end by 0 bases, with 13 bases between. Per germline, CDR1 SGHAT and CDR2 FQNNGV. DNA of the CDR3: TGTGCCAGCAGCTTAGGAGACAGGATTAGCTCCTACGAGCAGTACTTC. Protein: CASSLGDRISSYEQYF.

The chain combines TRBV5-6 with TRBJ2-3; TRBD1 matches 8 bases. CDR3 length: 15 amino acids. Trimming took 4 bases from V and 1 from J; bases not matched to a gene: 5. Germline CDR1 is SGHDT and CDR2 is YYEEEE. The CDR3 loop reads CASSPWDRRTDTQYF. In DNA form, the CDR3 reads TGTGCCAGCAGCCCTTGGGACAGGCGCACAGATACGCAGTATTTT.

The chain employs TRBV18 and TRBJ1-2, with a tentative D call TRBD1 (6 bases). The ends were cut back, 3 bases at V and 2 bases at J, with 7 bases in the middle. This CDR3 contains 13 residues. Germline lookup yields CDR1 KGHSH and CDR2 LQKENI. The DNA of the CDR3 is TGTGCCAGCTCACCCGACAGGAACTATGGCTACACCTTC. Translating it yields CASSPDRNYGYTF. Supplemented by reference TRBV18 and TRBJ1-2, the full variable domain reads NAGVMQNPRHLVRRRGQEARLRCSPMKGHSHVYWYRQLPEEGLKFMVYLQKENIIDESGMPKERFSAEFPKEGPSILRIQQVVRGDSAAYFCASSPDRNYGYTFGSGTRLTVV.

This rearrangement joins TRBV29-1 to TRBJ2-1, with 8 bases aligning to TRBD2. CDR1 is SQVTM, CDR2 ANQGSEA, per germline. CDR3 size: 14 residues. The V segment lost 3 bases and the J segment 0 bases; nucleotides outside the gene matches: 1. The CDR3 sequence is CSVETSASYNEQFF. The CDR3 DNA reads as TGCAGCGTTGAGACTAGCGCCTCCTACAATGAGCAGTTCTTC.

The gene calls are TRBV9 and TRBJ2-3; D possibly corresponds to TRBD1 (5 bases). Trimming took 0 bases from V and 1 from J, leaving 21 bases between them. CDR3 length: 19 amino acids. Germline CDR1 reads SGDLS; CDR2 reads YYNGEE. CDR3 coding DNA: TGTGCCAGCAGCGTAGCAGGGATCTCTTCCTACTATCGCACAGATACGCAGTATTTT. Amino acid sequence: CASSVAGISSYYRTDTQYF.

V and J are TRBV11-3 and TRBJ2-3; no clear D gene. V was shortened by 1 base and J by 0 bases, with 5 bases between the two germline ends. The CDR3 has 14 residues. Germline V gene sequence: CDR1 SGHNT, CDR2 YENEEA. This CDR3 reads CASSLAGSTDTQYF. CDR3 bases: TGTGCCAGCAGCTTAGCCGGGAGCACAGATACGCAGTATTTT. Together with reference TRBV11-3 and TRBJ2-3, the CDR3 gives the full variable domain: EAGVVQSPRYKIIEKKQPVAFWCNPISGHNTLYWYLQNLGQGPELLIRYENEEAVDDSQLPKDRFSAERLKGVDSTLKIQPAELGDSAVYLCASSLAGSTDTQYFGPGTRLTVL.